Here is one T cell receptor (beta chain) with its context. No cognate antigen has been identified for it. The record has no base qualities; no much larger clone is one base away. The data are from a study of blood T cell repertoires in COVID-19 (dated by TCRdb to 2018 to 2020). Study-wide context: The collaborator samples originated in the United States, Italy and Spain and spanned the acute and convalescent phases of COVID-19. The prospective study material was composed of cDNA or gDNA derived from T cells, B-cell-depleted T cells, or PBMCs. Subjects who had been exposed to COVID-19, were actively infected with it, or had recovered from it provided the deeply sampled blood TCRbeta repertoires that made up the dataset. The repertoires were released in a freely available public database intended as a resource for research on the immune response to SARS-CoV-2. The samples were drawn from two sources: the first 160 participants of the ongoing ImmuneRACE study, and approximately 1,300 subjects contributed by 6 global collaborators. Sample metadata almost always included a de-identified subject ID, COVID-19 status, age in years and sex. Where available, HLA class I and class II types were taken from metadata supplied by the sample provider and were not determined by assay-based typing. Overall study results and their limits: The amount of clinical and demographic metadata varied by source and participant and was provided uncurated.

Each collaborating institution followed its own protocols to collect whole blood in K2EDTA tubes. Collaborator samples were shipped for TCRbeta analysis as frozen whole blood, isolated PBMCs, or DNA extracted from either sample type. The immunoSEQ Assay, a bias-controlled multiplex PCR, was used to amplify TCRbeta CDR3 regions from genomic DNA. Per the source publication's procedure: The number of nucleated cells in each sample was estimated by amplification of reference gene primers within the assay. To quantify the absolute abundance of each unique TCRbeta CDR3 rearrangement, sequence reads were collapsed and filtered. For each sample, productive Simpson clonality was calculated as the square root of Simpson's diversity index across productive rearrangements. TCRdb carries this immuneACCESS record with in-frame sequences only. Its versions omit some clonotypes, under half of them owing to an unresolved V gene in the studies checked, with the rest unexplained. That table supplies the V and J calls and clone size; D and trimming were determined from the DNA. The sample yields some 530,000 clones; approximately 85% were counted once. Roughly 3.1% of the sample goes to the ten largest clones.

The CDR3 sequence holds 14 residues, the cysteine and phenylalanine included. The retained sequence is limited to the CDR3, 42 bases, with the frame set at the first base. In the germline V gene, CDR1 corresponds to KGHSH and CDR2 to LQKENI. V trim: 2 bases; J trim: 6 bases; unmatched bases: 7. The receptor comes from a human donor in a cohort sampled during active COVID-19. Sequencing used peripheral blood. This chain is built from TRBV18 and TRBJ2-7, with TRBD2 identical over 7 junction bases. The DNA sequence is TGTGCCAGCTCACCAGGTAGGGCGGGAGCCGAGCAGTACTTC. Its protein reads: CASSPGRAGAEQYF.